Below are 17 T cell receptor beta chains sequenced from a single sample in a study of blood T cell repertoires in COVID-19. Clones were sequenced by immunoSEQ multiplex PCR, and TCRdb holds only the in-frame ones, with some missing. The sample lists around 100,000 clones; 65% to 90% were seen once. Input material: peripheral blood. The receptors originated from an elderly man with acute or convalescent COVID-19.

This clone was counted between two and nine times. The rearrangement uses TRBV3-1 (or the pseudogene TRBV3-2) and TRBJ2-1; 8 nucleotides agree with TRBD1. Unmatched junction bases numbered 6, after V lost 3 bases and J lost 2 bases. Germline CDR1 reads LGHDT; CDR2 reads YNNKEL (reference sequence). This CDR3 has 16 amino acids. In nucleotides, the CDR3 is TGTGCCAGCAGCCACTCCGACAGGGGACCCTACAATGAGCAGTTCTTC. Encoded protein: CASSHSDRGPYNEQFF.

The genes are TRBV5-4 and TRBJ1-1; 10 bases are a match to TRBD1. This CDR3 spans 14 amino acids. V lost 2 bases and J lost 6; bases outside the gene matches: 4. Germline V gene data show CDR1 as SGHNT and CDR2 as YYREEE (reference sequence). The CDR3 region is CASSFDRGRAEAFF. CDR3 nucleotide sequence: TGTGCCAGCAGCTTCGACAGGGGGCGGGCTGAAGCTTTCTTT.

The CDR3: CSVAAGQLGYTF. Here the CDR3 DNA reads TGCAGCGTCGCTGCAGGACAGCTCGGCTACACCTTC. This chain joins TRBV29-1 and TRBJ1-2; a possible D gene is TRBD1 (6 bases). The germline CDR1 and CDR2 sequences are SQVTM and ANQGSEA. Trimming pared 6 bases from V and 8 bases from J, leaving 16 bases between. CDR3 length: 12 amino acids.

V usage is TRBV2 and J usage is TRBJ2-1, with 7 bases fitting TRBD2. The V segment lost 11 bases and the J segment 7 bases; nucleotides outside the gene matches: 8. Germline assignment: CDR1 SNHLY and CDR2 FYNNEI. The CDR3 runs to 12 residues. CDR3 protein: CALGGSGNEQFF. The CDR3 coding sequence is TGTGCCCTGGGGGGGAGTGGAAATGAGCAGTTCTTC.

The V and J genes are TRBV19 and TRBJ2-1, with 9 bases fitting TRBD2. The CDR3 extends over 13 amino acids. Germline CDR1 reads LNHDA; CDR2 reads SQIVND (reference sequence). V dropped 3 bases and J dropped 7; count of bases not matched to a gene: 1. The CDR3 region is CASSMGLANEQFF. CDR3 in DNA: TGTGCCAGTAGTATGGGACTAGCTAATGAGCAGTTCTTC.

The rearrangement uses TRBV5-1 and TRBJ2-3; D possibly corresponds to TRBD1 (5 bases). V lost 4 bases and J 0 bases, leaving 9 bases between the germline ends. Germline loops: CDR1 SGHRS, CDR2 YFSETQ. This CDR3 contains 14 residues. The CDR3 loop reads CASSTQASTDTQYF. The CDR3 DNA follows: TGCGCCAGCAGCACACAGGCTAGCACAGATACGCAGTATTTT.

J is TRBJ1-3 and V is TRBV3-1 (or the pseudogene TRBV3-2); no definite D call. Germline CDR1 LGHDT, CDR2 YNNKEL (reference sequence). V lost 2 bases to trimming and J lost 10 bases, with 12 bases between them. This CDR3 is built from 13 residues. CDR3 in amino acids: CASSQTERGTIYF. CDR3 coding DNA: TGTGCCAGCAGCCAAACAGAACGAGGGACCATATATTTT.

The chain links TRBV10-3 to TRBJ1-2; 9 bases fit TRBD1. V shed 2 bases and J 6 bases; nucleotides not matched to a gene: 10. Looked up from germline, CDR1 is ENHRY and CDR2 is SYGVKD. CDR3 size: 16 residues. The CDR3 region has the DNA TGTGCCATCAGTGAGACCAGACAGGGGGACGGGGATGGCTACACCTTC. Its protein is CAISETRQGDGDGYTF.

V is TRBV9 and J is TRBJ2-1; 8 bases are a match to TRBD2. Germline trimming cut 4 bases from V and 6 bases from J; bases unmatched to any gene: 3. The CDR3 is 13 amino acids. Germline CDR1 SGDLS, CDR2 YYNGEE. The DNA of the CDR3 is TGTGCCAGCAGCTTCGGGGGGGCCAATGAGCAGTTCTTC. Translating it yields CASSFGGANEQFF.

The V call is TRBV28, the J call TRBJ2-7, with 9 nucleotides matching TRBD2. The CDR3 has 16 residues. With 4 bases clipped from V and 2 bases from J, the junction kept 9 bases outside the gene matches. Germline V CDR1 and CDR2: MDHEN, SYDVKM. The CDR3 nucleotides read TGTGCCAGCAGTTCAAACGCCGGGACTAGCCCCTACGAGCAGTACTTC. Its translation is CASSSNAGTSPYEQYF.

The rearrangement uses TRBV9 and TRBJ2-5; D might be TRBD2 (6 bases). The V gene's germline CDR1 is SGDLS and CDR2 YYNGEE. This CDR3 contains 13 residues. Trimming removed 0 bases from V and 7 bases from J, with 10 bases in between. CDR3: CASSVEGGLTQYF. The DNA of the CDR3 is TGTGCCAGCAGCGTAGAGGGAGGCCTGACCCAGTACTTC.

This clone appeared a few times. The V call is TRBV29-1, the J call TRBJ1-1, with D unclear. Germline V gives CDR1 SQVTM, CDR2 ANQGSEA. The CDR3 is 14 amino acids. V lost 7 bases to trimming and J lost 8 bases, with 23 bases between them. CDR3 residues: CSALLSGLQREAFF. The DNA for the CDR3 is TGCAGCGCTCTCTTGTCGGGCCTACAGCGGGAAGCTTTCTTT.

This chain uses TRBV6-1 with TRBJ2-1; D ambiguous. Trimming left V 3 bases short and J 11 bases short, with 8 bases between. CDR1 is MNHNS, CDR2 SASEGT, per germline. The CDR3 consists of 11 residues. The CDR3 loop reads CASSDPPKQFF. The CDR3, as DNA: TGTGCCAGCAGTGATCCCCCTAAGCAGTTCTTC.

The gene calls are TRBV14 and TRBJ2-2; D is unclear. Per germline, CDR1 SGHDN and CDR2 FVKESK. The CDR3 has 14 amino acids. The V end was cut by 1 base, the J end by 7 bases, with 10 bases between. This CDR3 is CASSQVLAVGELFF. The CDR3 DNA reads TGTGCCAGCAGCCAAGTTCTGGCTGTCGGGGAGCTGTTTTTT. The whole variable domain, filled in from reference TRBV14 and TRBJ2-2, reads EAGVTQFPSHSVIEKGQTVTLRCDPISGHDNLYWYRRVMGKEIKFLLHFVKESKQDESGMPNNRFLAERTGGTYSTLKVQPAELEDSGVYFCASSQVLAVGELFFGEGSRLTVL.

The chain employs TRBV28 and TRBJ1-4; tentative D call: TRBD1 (6 bases). V was pared by 5 bases and J by 1 base, with 11 bases between. Germline lookup yields CDR1 MDHEN and CDR2 SYDVKM. The CDR3 length is 15 residues. The CDR3 here is CASSINRETNEKLFF. The CDR3 nucleotides read TGTGCCAGCAGTATCAACAGGGAAACTAATGAAAAACTGTTTTTT.

This chain uses TRBV12-3 or TRBV12-4 with TRBJ2-7; D is uncertain. Trimming cost V 2 bases and J 1 base, with 6 bases left between them. The CDR3 has 13 residues. The CDR3 spells CASSLTLSYEQYF. Here the CDR3 DNA reads TGTGCCAGCAGTTTAACCCTATCCTACGAGCAGTACTTC.

The gene calls are TRBV4-2 and TRBJ2-7; 14 bases map to TRBD2. CDR1 is LGHNA, CDR2 YNFKEQ, per germline. The CDR3 runs to 15 residues. V dropped 3 bases and J dropped 5; count of bases not matched to a gene: 3. CDR3 sequence reads: CASSQGLAGEDEQYF. The CDR3 region has the DNA TGTGCCAGCAGCCAGGGACTAGCGGGAGAGGACGAGCAGTACTTC.